This TCR beta chain comes out of a study of vaccination effects on CD4 cells after COVID-19. Study summary: The median interval between the second dose and post-vaccine sampling was 72 days.

Sequencing used immunoSEQ multiplex PCR; TCRdb keeps in-frame clones, though not all of them. The sample has approximately 30,000 clones; 83% are singletons. A note on this clone: Its antigen is not known.

CDR3 size: 15 residues. V was cut by 0 bases and J by 4 bases, with 13 bases left in between. Germline V CDR1 and CDR2: SGHDT, YYEEEE. Study-wide points: Marked clonal contraction of both clone types appeared late after vaccination.

CD4+ T cells specific for antigen were expanded with viral peptide pools by the ViraFEST assay before sequencing. Culturing for more than eight days preceded CD4+ T cell isolation. Either the BNT162b2 or mRNA-1273 vaccine was given to participants in two doses. Vaccinated participants had no history of SARS-CoV-2 infection and tested negative for nucleocapsid antibodies. The V and J genes are TRBV5-6 and TRBJ2-5; maybe TRBD2 (5 bases). Here the sequenced sample was CD4+ T cells from PBMCs cultured with HCoV-NL63 spike peptides, taken after COVID-19 vaccination. The clonotype comes from a human donor who received a COVID-19 vaccine. Some clones in this sample may be carry-over from other donors' samples. This chain's CDR3 is CASSLGGWAGETQYF. The CDR3 DNA reads as TGTGCCAGCAGCTTGGGAGGTTGGGCGGGAGAGACCCAGTACTTC.